This T cell receptor (beta chain) is drawn from a study of blood T cell repertoires in COVID-19. Study at large: The analysed material was cDNA or gDNA that came from T cells, B-cell-depleted T cells, or PBMCs.

Methods used by the authors: Amplification from reference gene primers served as the basis for estimated nucleated cell counts. Assay: immunoSEQ multiplex PCR; the TCRdb copy retains only in-frame clones and omits some. V, J and clone size are those of that table, while D and trimming were read from the DNA. This table holds under 250,000 clones, 65% to 85% found once. The V and J ends lost 0 bases and 0 bases, in that order; junction bases with no gene match: 9. The CDR3 is 17 amino acids. Germline V lookup: CDR1 SGHDT, CDR2 YYEEEE. Sequencing input: peripheral blood. This TCR was sampled from a woman of 80 years or more with acute or convalescent COVID-19. The chain combines TRBV5-6 with TRBJ2-7, with 7 bases that match TRBD1. The CDR3 loop reads CASSLAPQGYSSYEQYF. The DNA for the CDR3 is TGTGCCAGCAGCTTGGCCCCACAGGGGTATAGCTCCTACGAGCAGTACTTC.